The next 10 T cell receptor beta chains were all read from a single sample in a study of OX40 agonist ivuxolimab in advanced cancers. Profiling relied on immunoSEQ multiplex PCR, and the TCRdb table lists in-frame clones only, not all of them. Found here are around 140,000 clones, about nine tenths of them singletons; the top ten hold roughly 0.99%. Sequenced material: CD4+ or CD8+ T cells sorted from blood, taken in a trial of the OX40 agonist ivuxolimab. Receptors originate from an adult with an advanced solid tumor such as melanoma, head and neck, liver or kidney cancer.

The gene calls are TRBV18 and TRBJ2-1, with TRBD1 identical over 9 bases. Germline CDR1 and CDR2: KGHSH and LQKENI. The CDR3 loop spans 16 amino acids. V dropped 3 bases and J dropped 3; count of bases not matched to a gene: 6. The CDR3 loop is CASSPFGGQGYNEQFF. The CDR3 DNA sequence: TGTGCCAGCTCACCTTTTGGGGGACAGGGCTACAATGAGCAGTTCTTC.

The chain couples TRBV9 to TRBJ1-5; perhaps TRBD1 as D (6 bases). This CDR3 comprises 14 residues. Trimming cost V 3 bases and J 3 bases, with 10 bases left between them. Germline-derived CDR1 and CDR2 are SGDLS and YYNGEE. Here the CDR3 DNA reads TGTGCCAGCAGCGCCGGGACAAACAATCAGCCCCAGCATTTT. It encodes CASSAGTNNQPQHF.

The chain employs TRBV5-1 and TRBJ2-5, with 11 bases matching TRBD1. The V and J ends lost 0 bases and 3 bases, in that order; junction bases with no gene match: 4. The germline CDR1 and CDR2 sequences are SGHRS and YFSETQ. The CDR3 length is 16 residues. CDR3 residues: CASSLVPGQGEETQYF. The CDR3 bases are TGCGCCAGCAGCTTGGTCCCGGGACAGGGGGAAGAGACCCAGTACTTC.

The chain links TRBV5-4 to TRBJ2-3; D possibly corresponds to TRBD2 (6 bases). V lost 0 bases and J lost 2, with 10 bases in between. The CDR3 runs to 15 residues. Germline assignment: CDR1 SGHNT and CDR2 YYREEE (reference sequence). The CDR3 here is CASSLGLGPTDTQYF. The CDR3 DNA follows: TGTGCCAGCAGCTTGGGACTAGGCCCCACAGATACGCAGTATTTT.

The gene calls are TRBV6-1 and TRBJ1-2; 10 bases are shared with TRBD1. The V gene's germline CDR1 is MNHNS and CDR2 SASEGT. The CDR3 runs to 15 residues. V gave up 8 bases and J gave up 6 bases; unmatched junction bases: 12. CDR3 loop: CASLRWGQGSDGYTF. The CDR3 DNA reads TGTGCCAGCTTACGCTGGGGACAGGGGTCGGATGGCTACACCTTC.

This chain connects TRBV11-1 to TRBJ2-7; 8 bases are shared with TRBD1. The CDR3 has 15 residues. Germline trimming cut 5 bases from V and 5 bases from J; bases unmatched to any gene: 11. Germline V gene lookup returns CDR1 SGHAT and CDR2 FQDESV (reference sequence). CDR3: CASSDPSGTGDEQYF. As DNA, the CDR3 is TGTGCCAGCAGCGACCCCTCCGGGACAGGCGACGAGCAGTACTTC. Variable domain in full (rest from reference TRBV11-1 and TRBJ2-7): EAEVAQSPRYKITEKSQAVAFWCDPISGHATLYWYRQILGQGPELLVQFQDESVVDDSQLPKDRFSAERLKGVDSTLKIQPAELGDSAMYLCASSDPSGTGDEQYFGPGTRLTVT.

Only one count was recorded for this clone. The V and J genes are TRBV4-1 and TRBJ2-6; D is perhaps TRBD2 (5 bases). The germline CDR1 and CDR2 sequences are MGHRA and YSYEKL. The CDR3 covers 17 residues. Trimming left V 4 bases short and J 1 base short, with 14 bases between. In DNA form, the CDR3 reads TGCGCCAGCAGCCCACGGGATGGACCGTCTGGGGCCAACGTCCTGACTTTC. This sequence encodes CASSPRDGPSGANVLTF.

This sequence joins TRBV5-1 and TRBJ1-1, with 8 bases fitting TRBD1. The junction had 7 bases not matched to a gene; V was cut back by 8 bases and J by 1 base. The CDR3 has 14 amino acids. The germline V gene has CDR1 SGHRS and CDR2 YFSETQ. CDR3 bases: TGCGCCAGTCGTACAGGGGGGCCGAACACTGAAGCTTTCTTT. It codes for CASRTGGPNTEAFF.

V and J are TRBV7-2 and TRBJ1-1; TRBD1 agrees at 9 bases. This CDR3 is built from 14 residues. Germline V gene lookup returns CDR1 SGHTA and CDR2 FQGNSA. V dropped 5 bases and J dropped 4; count of bases not matched to a gene: 5. CDR3 sequence reads: CASSTDRGSTEAFF. As DNA, the CDR3 is TGTGCCAGCAGCACAGACAGGGGGTCCACTGAAGCTTTCTTT.

J is TRBJ1-5 and V is TRBV27; D gene ambiguous. The CDR3 covers 14 residues. Trimming left V 8 bases short and J 8 bases short, with 19 bases between. CDR1 and CDR2 from the germline V gene are MNHEY and SMNVEV (reference sequence). CDR3 DNA: TGTGCCAGCCGGCTGTTTCGATCGAGCGAGCCCCAGCATTTT. This codes for CASRLFRSSEPQHF.